Presented here are 22 T cell receptor beta chains from one specimen sequenced in a study of blood T cell repertoires in COVID-19. Here immunoSEQ multiplex PCR was the method, and the copy in TCRdb shows in-frame clones only, minus some. The table includes over 120,000 clones, over 70% detected once. Sequencing used peripheral blood. The origin of the receptors is a man aged 50 to 59 who had recovered from COVID-19.

The chain couples TRBV2 to TRBJ2-3; 13 bases line up with TRBD2. Germline CDR1 and CDR2: SNHLY and FYNNEI. The CDR3 runs 15 residues. The V segment lost 6 bases and the J segment 3 bases; nucleotides outside the gene matches: 3. This CDR3 is CASRGTSGVTDTQYF. The DNA for the CDR3 is TGTGCCAGCAGGGGGACTAGCGGGGTGACAGATACGCAGTATTTT. Based on the CDR3 plus reference TRBV2 and TRBJ2-3, the full variable domain is EPEVTQTPSHQVTQMGQEVILRCVPISNHLYFYWYRQILGQKVEFLVSFYNNEISEKSEIFDDQFSVERPDGSNFTLKIRSTKLEDSAMYFCASRGTSGVTDTQYFGPGTRLTVL.

CDR3 loop: CASSEDRGRGGYTF. The CDR3 region has the DNA TGTGCCAGCAGTGAGGACAGGGGGCGCGGTGGCTACACCTTC. The gene calls are TRBV2 and TRBJ1-2; TRBD1 aligns across 11 bases. The V and J ends lost 3 bases and 7 bases, in that order; junction bases with no gene match: 4. The length of the CDR3 is 14 residues. CDR1 and CDR2 from the germline V gene are SNHLY and FYNNEI.

This chain uses TRBV6-5 with TRBJ2-3; TRBD1 is a possible D gene (6 bases). This CDR3 has 16 amino acids. CDR1 and CDR2 from the germline V gene are MNHEY and SVGAGI. Trimming stripped 2 bases from V and 4 bases from J, with 16 bases between. CDR3 in DNA: TGTGCCAGCAGTTACAGGACAGCCAAGAGGTCAGATACGCAGTATTTT. It codes for CASSYRTAKRSDTQYF.

V is TRBV11-2 and J is TRBJ2-2; TRBD1 matches 7 bases. Trimming cost V 1 base and J 3 bases; bases outside gene matches: 5. The length of the CDR3 is 16 residues. The germline V gene encodes CDR1 SGHAT and CDR2 FQNNGV. The CDR3 sequence is CASSLGTGLDTGELFF. In DNA form, the CDR3 reads TGTGCCAGCAGCTTAGGGACAGGTTTGGACACCGGGGAGCTGTTTTTT.

The chain couples TRBV5-4 to TRBJ2-1; 11 bases match TRBD1. The V gene's germline CDR1 is SGHNT and CDR2 YYREEE (reference sequence). Trimming removed 4 bases from V and 2 bases from J; junction bases left unmatched: 2. The CDR3 extends over 15 amino acids. As DNA, the CDR3 is TGTGCCAGCAGCGAGGGACAGGGGGCCTACAATGAGCAGTTCTTC. The encoded protein is CASSEGQGAYNEQFF. The whole variable domain, filled in from reference TRBV5-4 and TRBJ2-1, reads ETGVTQSPTHLIKTRGQQVTLRCSSQSGHNTVSWYQQALGQGPQFIFQYYREEENGRGNFPPRFSGLQFPNYSSELNVNALELDDSALYLCASSEGQGAYNEQFFGPGTRLTVL.

This sequence joins TRBV18 and TRBJ1-5, with TRBD1 matching over 7 bases. CDR1 and CDR2 (germline): KGHSH, LQKENI. CDR3 length equals 16 residues. Unmatched junction bases numbered 13, after V lost 2 bases and J lost 9 bases. The CDR3 DNA sequence: TGTGCCAGCTCACCAAACAGGGGATCAATTAACGGGCCCCAGCATTTT. It specifies CASSPNRGSINGPQHF.

V is TRBV5-1 and J is TRBJ2-3; D possibly corresponds to TRBD1 (5 bases). CDR1 is SGHRS and CDR2 is YFSETQ in the germline V gene. This CDR3 spans 16 amino acids. V gave up 0 bases and J gave up 1 base, with 12 bases separating them. CDR3 loop: CASSLALGAGTDTQYF. CDR3 in DNA: TGCGCCAGCAGCTTGGCCCTAGGGGCAGGCACAGATACGCAGTATTTT.

The J gene is TRBJ1-5, the V gene TRBV19; no firm D call. This CDR3 region has 13 residues. The germline V gene encodes CDR1 LNHDA and CDR2 SQIVND (reference sequence). V was clipped by 4 bases and J by 5 bases, with 9 bases between them. The CDR3 DNA sequence: TGTGCCAGTAGTAAAATGCGGGATCAGCCCCAGCATTTT. It encodes CASSKMRDQPQHF.

The chain has TRBV10-3 and TRBJ2-1, with TRBD2 identical over 7 bases. The germline V gene has CDR1 ENHRY and CDR2 SYGVKD. V shed 4 bases and J 8 bases; nucleotides not matched to a gene: 14. The CDR3 runs 16 residues. CDR3 protein: CAISGIGERGRDEQFF. In DNA form, the CDR3 reads TGTGCCATCAGTGGAATAGGGGAGCGGGGAAGGGATGAGCAGTTCTTC.

V usage is TRBV19 and J usage is TRBJ2-5; 7 nucleotides align to TRBD1. V lost 5 bases and J lost 5; bases outside the gene matches: 8. Looked up from germline, CDR1 is LNHDA and CDR2 is SQIVND (reference sequence). The CDR3 consists of 14 residues. CDR3 in DNA: TGTGCCAGTAGTTCCGACAGGGTACGGGAGACCCAGTACTTC. It encodes CASSSDRVRETQYF.

The J gene is TRBJ2-3, the V gene TRBV9; no firm D call. Germline loops: CDR1 SGDLS, CDR2 YYNGEE. Between the trimmed V and J ends, which lost 0 bases and 0 bases, there was a span of 5 bases. The CDR3 spans 14 residues. This CDR3 is CASSVAGSTDTQYF. DNA for the CDR3: TGTGCCAGCAGCGTAGCAGGCAGCACAGATACGCAGTATTTT.

The chain recombines TRBV11-2 with TRBJ2-5; 14 nucleotides match TRBD2. The V segment lost 5 bases and the J segment 5 bases; nucleotides outside the gene matches: 7. The CDR3 is 16 residues long. Germline CDR1 reads SGHAT; CDR2 reads FQNNGV. The CDR3 loop is CASSQTSGGAWETQYF. The DNA for the CDR3 is TGTGCCAGCAGCCAGACTAGCGGGGGGGCTTGGGAGACCCAGTACTTC.

V gene TRBV5-1 combines with J gene TRBJ2-1; 10 nucleotides agree with TRBD2. The germline V gene has CDR1 SGHRS and CDR2 YFSETQ. Trimming removed 7 bases from V and 2 bases from J; junction bases left unmatched: 6. This CDR3 has 15 residues. The CDR3: CASGSTSGAYNEQFF. CDR3 bases: TGCGCCAGCGGCTCTACTAGCGGGGCCTACAATGAGCAGTTCTTC.

V is TRBV7-2 and J is TRBJ2-3; the D gene is possibly TRBD1 (6 bases). The germline V gene encodes CDR1 SGHTA and CDR2 FQGNSA. The V gene lost 7 bases and the J gene lost 4 bases, with 15 bases spanning the gap. This CDR3 has 14 residues. The CDR3 nucleotides read TGTGCCAGCAACTCCGGGACAAGCGCAGATACGCAGTATTTT. Translating gives CASNSGTSADTQYF.

The chain has TRBV19 and TRBJ2-1, with D hard to call. Germline lookup yields CDR1 LNHDA and CDR2 SQIVND (reference sequence). The CDR3 is 14 amino acids. The V and J ends lost 3 bases and 4 bases respectively, with 10 bases between them. The DNA for the CDR3 is TGTGCCAGTAGTATCCAGGCCGAGTACAATGAGCAGTTCTTC. Its translation: CASSIQAEYNEQFF.

This CDR3 is CASSLDGQGYYEQYF. Here the CDR3 DNA reads TGTGCCAGCAGCTTAGACGGACAGGGCTACTACGAGCAGTACTTC. V and J are TRBV7-8 and TRBJ2-7, with 8 bases lining up with TRBD1. This CDR3 has 15 residues. V lost 1 base and J lost 3; bases outside the gene matches: 5. The V gene's germline CDR1 is SGHVS and CDR2 FQNEAQ.

This clone was seen only once. This chain links TRBV6-6 with TRBJ1-5; 7 bases match TRBD1. The CDR3 spans 17 residues. V shed 5 bases and J 6 bases; nucleotides not matched to a gene: 16. CDR1 MNHNY and CDR2 SVGAGI come from the germline V gene (reference sequence). CDR3 in amino acids: CASSRKNRGQSVQPQHF. CDR3 bases: TGTGCCAGCAGTCGCAAAAATAGGGGACAGTCAGTTCAGCCCCAGCATTTT.

The gene calls are TRBV6-5 and TRBJ2-2, with D maybe TRBD1 (6 bases). Germline V CDR1 and CDR2: MNHEY, SVGAGI. The CDR3 sequence is 15 residues long. V was pared by 5 bases and J by 1 base, with 11 bases between. The CDR3 region has the DNA TGTGCCAGCAGTATCCGGACAGAGAACACCGGGGAGCTGTTTTTT. This translates into CASSIRTENTGELFF.

The DNA of the CDR3 is TGCGCCAGCAGCCAAGGCAAAACAGCCGCAACTAATGAAAAACTGTTTTTT. Its translation: CASSQGKTAATNEKLFF. The chain uses TRBV4-3 and TRBJ1-4; D gene unclear. This CDR3 comprises 17 residues. V was clipped by 1 base and J by 0 bases, with 12 bases between them. CDR1 and CDR2 (germline): LGHNA, YSLEER.

V gene TRBV7-9 combines with J gene TRBJ1-5, with D perhaps TRBD1 (5 bases). This CDR3 region has 17 residues. Per the germline V gene, CDR1 is SEHNR and CDR2 is FQNEAQ (reference sequence). The V gene lost 1 base and the J gene lost 7 bases, with 20 bases spanning the gap. The CDR3 here is CASSLGGDWGMGQPQHF. CDR3 nucleotide sequence: TGTGCCAGCAGCTTAGGAGGGGACTGGGGCATGGGCCAGCCCCAGCATTTT.

This chain connects TRBV6-2 or TRBV6-3 to TRBJ2-1, with 7 bases fitting TRBD1. CDR3 length: 14 residues. Germline lookup yields CDR1 MNHEY and CDR2 SVGEGT. The ends lost 5 bases at V and 4 bases at J; junction bases unmatched: 5. CDR3 nucleotides: TGTGCCAGCAGTGCAGGGGGAGTTTACAATGAGCAGTTCTTC. Its translation: CASSAGGVYNEQFF.

The rearrangement uses TRBV5-4 and TRBJ2-3; weak D call: TRBD2 (6 bases). CDR1 and CDR2 from the germline V gene are SGHNT and YYREEE (reference sequence). The CDR3 runs to 16 residues. V was pared by 3 bases and J by 0 bases, with 14 bases between. The CDR3 is CASSSGTSPSTDTQYF. The CDR3 DNA reads TGTGCCAGCAGCTCAGGGACTTCGCCTAGCACAGATACGCAGTATTTT.